This T cell receptor (beta chain) originates from a study of CD8+CD57+ T cells in acquired aplastic anemia. Study-wide background: Yields of DNA that came from sorted CD4+ and CD8+ cells averaged roughly 3.2 ug.

Germline lookup yields CDR1 LGHNA and CDR2 YSLEER. The CDR3 loop spans 16 amino acids. The V gene end was trimmed by 0 bases and the J gene end by 3 bases; junction bases not matched to a gene: 7. This clonotype was found many times. Profiles of TCR beta VDJ and CDR3 were generated from a genomic DNA template. Via MiXCR, TCRdb re-called the reads, giving one row per CDR3 protein. The table lists approximately 250,000 distinct CDR3 sequences, 82% of them singletons. Patients chosen for sequencing had CD8+CD57+ cells that had expanded, as shown by flow cytometry. The rearrangement links TRBV4-3 to TRBJ1-2, with 7 bases identical to TRBD1. Sequencing was carried out using sorted CD4+, CD8+, or CD8+CD57+ T cells (not recorded which) from PBMCs. The receptor was isolated from a human donor with aplastic anemia. CDR3 region: CASSQDLAGGYYGYTF. CDR3 in DNA: TGCGCCAGCAGCCAAGATCTAGCAGGGGGGTACTATGGCTACACCTTC.